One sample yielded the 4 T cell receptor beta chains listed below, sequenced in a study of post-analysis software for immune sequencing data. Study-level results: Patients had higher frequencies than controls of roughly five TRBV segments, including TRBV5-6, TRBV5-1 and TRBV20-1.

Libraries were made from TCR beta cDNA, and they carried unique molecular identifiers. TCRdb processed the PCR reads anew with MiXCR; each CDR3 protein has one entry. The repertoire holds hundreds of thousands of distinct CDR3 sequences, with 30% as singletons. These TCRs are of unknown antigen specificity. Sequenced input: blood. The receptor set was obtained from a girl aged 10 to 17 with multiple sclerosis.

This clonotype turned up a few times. CDR3 DNA sequence: TGTGCCAGCAGCTTGTACGGGACAACTCCCGCAACTAATGAAAAACTGTTTTTT. It codes for CASSLYGTTPATNEKLFF. The rearrangement uses TRBV5-6 and TRBJ1-4; D perhaps matches TRBD1 (6 bases). The CDR3 runs 18 residues. V dropped 1 base and J dropped 0 bases, with 16 bases sitting between them. Germline lookup yields CDR1 SGHDT and CDR2 YYEEEE.

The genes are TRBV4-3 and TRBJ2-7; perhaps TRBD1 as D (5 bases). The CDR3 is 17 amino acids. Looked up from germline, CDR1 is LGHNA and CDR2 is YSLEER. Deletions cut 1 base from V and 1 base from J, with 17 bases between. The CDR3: CASSQVGGQGSSYEQYF. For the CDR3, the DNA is TGCGCCAGCAGCCAAGTAGGTGGGCAGGGAAGTTCCTACGAGCAGTACTTC.

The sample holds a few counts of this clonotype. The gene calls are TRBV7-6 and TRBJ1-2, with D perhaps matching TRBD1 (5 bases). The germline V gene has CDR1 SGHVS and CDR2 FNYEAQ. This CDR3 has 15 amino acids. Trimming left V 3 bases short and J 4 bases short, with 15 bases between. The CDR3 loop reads CASSLVLAGGYGYTF. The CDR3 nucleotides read TGTGCCAGCAGCTTGGTCCTCGCTGGGGGCTATGGCTACACCTTC.

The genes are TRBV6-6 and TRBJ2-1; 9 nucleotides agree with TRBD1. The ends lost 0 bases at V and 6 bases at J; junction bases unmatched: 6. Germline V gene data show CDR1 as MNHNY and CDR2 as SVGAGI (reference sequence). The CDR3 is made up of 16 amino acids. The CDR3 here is CASSYSWDRVSNEQFF. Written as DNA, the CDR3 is TGTGCCAGCAGTTACTCTTGGGACAGGGTTTCCAATGAGCAGTTCTTC.